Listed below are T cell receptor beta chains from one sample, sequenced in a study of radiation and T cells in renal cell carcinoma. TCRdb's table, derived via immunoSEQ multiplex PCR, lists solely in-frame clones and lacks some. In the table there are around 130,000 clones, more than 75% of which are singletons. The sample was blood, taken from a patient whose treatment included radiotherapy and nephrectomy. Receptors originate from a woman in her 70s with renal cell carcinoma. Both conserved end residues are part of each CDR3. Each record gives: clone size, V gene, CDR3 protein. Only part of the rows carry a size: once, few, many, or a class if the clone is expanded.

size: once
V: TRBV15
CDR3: CATSQGQLYGYTF

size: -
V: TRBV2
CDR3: CASSGRGNEKLFF

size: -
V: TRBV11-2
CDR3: CASSLSAGTISDEQFF

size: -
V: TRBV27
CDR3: CASSPPWGGGYTF

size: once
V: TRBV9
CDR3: CASSAPRGAVTDTQYF

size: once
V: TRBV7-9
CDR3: CASSALGLAVTDTQYF

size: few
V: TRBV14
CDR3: CASSQAGLAVAFF

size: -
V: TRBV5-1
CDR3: CASSPTGTNEKLFF

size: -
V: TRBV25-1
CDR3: CASSENYRDSRGYTF

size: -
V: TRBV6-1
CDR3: CASSDRVRQPQHF

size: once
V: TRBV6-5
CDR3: CASSLSDRGGNTIYF

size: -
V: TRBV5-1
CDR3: CASSLAIRAAGYEQYF

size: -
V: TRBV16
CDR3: CASSQSVTVLTDTQYF

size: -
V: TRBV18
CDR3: CASSQAWNEKLFF

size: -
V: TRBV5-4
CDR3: CASSLQGTYYGYTF

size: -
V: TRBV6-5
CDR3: CASSYLQGHQPQHF

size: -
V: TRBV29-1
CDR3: CSGTGTGGDSRTQYF

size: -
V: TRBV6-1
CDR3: CASSESGQARGAFF